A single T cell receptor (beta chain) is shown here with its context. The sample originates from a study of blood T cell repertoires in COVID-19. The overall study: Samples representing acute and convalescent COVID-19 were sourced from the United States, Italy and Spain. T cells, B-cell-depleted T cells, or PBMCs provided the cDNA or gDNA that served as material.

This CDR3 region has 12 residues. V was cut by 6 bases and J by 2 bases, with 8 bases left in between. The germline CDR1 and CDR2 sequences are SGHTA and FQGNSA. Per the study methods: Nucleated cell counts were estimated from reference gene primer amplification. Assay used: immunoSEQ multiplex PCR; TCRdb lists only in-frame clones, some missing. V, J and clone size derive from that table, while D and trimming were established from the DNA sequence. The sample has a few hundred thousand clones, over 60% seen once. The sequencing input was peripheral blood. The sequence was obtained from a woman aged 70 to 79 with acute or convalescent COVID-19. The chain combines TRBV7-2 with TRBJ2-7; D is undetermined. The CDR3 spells CASSLVTYEQYF. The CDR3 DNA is TGTGCCAGCAGTCTCGTAACCTACGAGCAGTACTTC.